What follows are 17 T cell receptor beta chains derived from one specimen sequenced in a study of blood T cell repertoires in COVID-19. Produced via immunoSEQ multiplex PCR; TCRdb's table is partial and in-frame only. The sample has about 80,000 clones; 70% to 90% are singletons. Sequencing was carried out using peripheral blood. These receptors originate from a woman aged 80 or over with acute or convalescent COVID-19.

The V call is TRBV10-1, the J call TRBJ2-3, with TRBD2 as a possible D gene (7 bases). Germline V gene data show CDR1 as WNHNN and CDR2 as SYGVQD (reference sequence). The CDR3 spans 18 residues. Between the trimmed V and J ends, which lost 8 bases and 1 base, there was a span of 25 bases. CDR3 in DNA: TGCGCCAGCCTTGAGTCGAAAGGGCGGGGGCCCCGCACAGATACGCAGTATTTT. Protein sequence: CASLESKGRGPRTDTQYF.

J is TRBJ2-3 and V is TRBV7-9; 9 nucleotides match TRBD2. The CDR3 length is 16 residues. Germline values: CDR1 SEHNR, CDR2 FQNEAQ (reference sequence). V was pared by 1 base and J by 3 bases, with 5 bases of the junction left unmatched. DNA of the CDR3: TGTGCCAGCAGCTTAGGTGGCGGGGGGGCAACAGATACGCAGTATTTT. It is translated as CASSLGGGGATDTQYF.

J is TRBJ1-2 and V is TRBV19, with D hard to call. CDR1 is LNHDA and CDR2 is SQIVND in the germline V gene (reference sequence). The length of the CDR3 is 14 residues. Trimming shortened V by 3 bases and J by 5 bases, and 13 bases separated the two germline ends. Here the CDR3 DNA reads TGTGCCAGTAGTATTGGCCAGTTGCTTTATGGCTACACCTTC. This translates into CASSIGQLLYGYTF. The full variable domain, with the rest looked up from reference TRBV19 and TRBJ1-2, is DGGITQSPKYLFRKEGQNVTLSCEQNLNHDAMYWYRQDPGQGLRLIYYSQIVNDFQKGDIAEGYSVSREKKESFPLTVTSAQKNPTAFYLCASSIGQLLYGYTFGSGTRLTVV.

J is TRBJ1-2 and V is TRBV6-1; D is uncertain. The CDR3 loop spans 13 amino acids. Per the germline V gene, CDR1 is MNHNS and CDR2 is SASEGT. The germline V and J ends were trimmed by 1 base and 3 bases, with 6 bases remaining between them. The CDR3 region has the DNA TGTGCCAGCAGTGAAGGACTTTACTATGGCTACACCTTC. This encodes CASSEGLYYGYTF.

This clone was detected only once. The genes are TRBV5-6 and TRBJ1-2; D is perhaps TRBD1 (6 bases). The germline V and J ends were trimmed by 0 bases and 3 bases, with 12 bases remaining between them. The CDR3 extends over 15 amino acids. Germline-derived CDR1 and CDR2 are SGHDT and YYEEEE. CDR3 region: CASSLAWDTDYGYTF. CDR3 nucleotides: TGTGCCAGCAGCTTGGCCTGGGACACCGACTATGGCTACACCTTC. Supplemented by reference TRBV5-6 and TRBJ1-2, the full variable domain reads DAGVTQSPTHLIKTRGQQVTLRCSPKSGHDTVSWYQQALGQGPQFIFQYYEEEERQRGNFPDRFSGHQFPNYSSELNVNALLLGDSALYLCASSLAWDTDYGYTFGSGTRLTVV.

This rearrangement joins TRBV7-2 to TRBJ1-5, with D possibly matching TRBD1 (6 bases). The CDR3 sequence is 13 residues long. The V end lost 4 bases, the J end lost 4 bases, and 8 bases lay between the germline ends. CDR1 and CDR2 (germline): SGHTA, FQGNSA. The CDR3 region has the DNA TGTGCCAGCAGCTACGACAGGAATCAGCCCCAGCATTTT. Translated, it gives CASSYDRNQPQHF.

The V call is TRBV19, the J call TRBJ2-4; 10 bases fit TRBD1. Germline trimming cut 7 bases from V and 7 bases from J; bases unmatched to any gene: 7. The CDR3 is 14 residues long. Germline assignment: CDR1 LNHDA and CDR2 SQIVND (reference sequence). The CDR3 DNA follows: TGTGCCAGTAATCCTGGACAGGGGGGGAACATTCAGTACTTC. Its protein product is CASNPGQGGNIQYF.

This chain links TRBV18 with TRBJ1-4; D is undetermined. The CDR3 is 14 amino acids. V shed 3 bases and J shed 3 bases, with 8 bases lying between them. The germline V gene encodes CDR1 KGHSH and CDR2 LQKENI. CDR3 DNA sequence: TGTGCCAGCTCACCGAACAATGCTAATGAAAAACTGTTTTTT. Translation: CASSPNNANEKLFF. Drawing the rest from reference TRBV18 and TRBJ1-4, the complete variable domain is NAGVMQNPRHLVRRRGQEARLRCSPMKGHSHVYWYRQLPEEGLKFMVYLQKENIIDESGMPKERFSAEFPKEGPSILRIQQVVRGDSAAYFCASSPNNANEKLFFGSGTQLSVL.

The chain combines TRBV2 with TRBJ2-1; 13 bases fit TRBD2. Germline CDR1 SNHLY, CDR2 FYNNEI. CDR3 length: 17 residues. Unmatched junction bases numbered 11, after V lost 6 bases and J lost 6 bases. The CDR3: CASSGGWTSGGSNEQFF. As DNA, the CDR3 is TGTGCCAGCAGCGGGGGTTGGACTAGCGGGGGAAGCAATGAGCAGTTCTTC. The whole variable domain, remainder taken from reference TRBV2 and TRBJ2-1, is EPEVTQTPSHQVTQMGQEVILRCVPISNHLYFYWYRQILGQKVEFLVSFYNNEISEKSEIFDDQFSVERPDGSNFTLKIRSTKLEDSAMYFCASSGGWTSGGSNEQFFGPGTRLTVL.

This clone was recorded once. The rearrangement joins TRBV19 to TRBJ1-5, with a possible D match to TRBD1 (5 bases). V lost 3 bases to trimming and J lost 7 bases, with 13 bases between them. This CDR3 has 14 amino acids. Per the germline V gene, CDR1 is LNHDA and CDR2 is SQIVND (reference sequence). The CDR3, as DNA: TGTGCCAGTAGTATTGGAGGGGCAAGGCAGCCCCAGCATTTT. It specifies CASSIGGARQPQHF.

The J gene is TRBJ2-5, the V gene TRBV19; 8 bases are shared with TRBD2. V shed 4 bases, J shed 4 bases, and the junction held 8 bases outside the gene matches. Germline V gene data show CDR1 as LNHDA and CDR2 as SQIVND (reference sequence). There are 15 residues in the CDR3. This CDR3 reads CASSTFGLAGETQYF. Here the CDR3 DNA reads TGTGCCAGTAGTACTTTCGGACTAGCTGGAGAGACCCAGTACTTC. Full variable domain (rest looked up from reference TRBV19 and TRBJ2-5): DGGITQSPKYLFRKEGQNVTLSCEQNLNHDAMYWYRQDPGQGLRLIYYSQIVNDFQKGDIAEGYSVSREKKESFPLTVTSAQKNPTAFYLCASSTFGLAGETQYFGPGTRLLVL.

This sequence joins TRBV2 and TRBJ2-3; TRBD1 might be the D (6 bases). Germline CDR1 and CDR2: SNHLY and FYNNEI. This CDR3 is 14 amino acids long. Trimming removed 4 bases at V and 5 bases at J, with 13 bases between. CDR3 bases: TGTGCCAGCAGTGTTACAGGGAGTGTAGATACGCAGTATTTT. This translates into CASSVTGSVDTQYF.

The V and J genes are TRBV2 and TRBJ2-5; 14 positions agree with TRBD2. The CDR3 runs to 17 residues. Germline values: CDR1 SNHLY, CDR2 FYNNEI. With V trimmed by 3 bases and J by 6 bases, 9 bases remained unmatched. The CDR3 DNA sequence: TGTGCCAGCAGTGACGCGACTAGCGGGAGGGGGGGAAAGACCCAGTACTTC. Its translation is CASSDATSGRGGKTQYF.

The gene calls are TRBV28 and TRBJ2-2; 7 nucleotides align to TRBD1. The length of the CDR3 is 15 residues. After removal of 7 bases from V and 1 base from J, the junction contained 6 bases not matched to a gene. In germline, CDR1 is MDHEN, CDR2 SYDVKM. The CDR3 coding sequence is TGTGCCAGCAATCTTGGGACAGTGAACACCGGGGAGCTGTTTTTT. Its protein product is CASNLGTVNTGELFF.

This clone was seen only a few times. This chain links TRBV19 with TRBJ1-5; the D gene is possibly TRBD1 (5 bases). This CDR3 has 15 residues. V lost 3 bases to trimming and J lost 1 base, with 10 bases between them. Looked up from germline, CDR1 is LNHDA and CDR2 is SQIVND (reference sequence). The CDR3 protein is CASSIRQMSNQPQHF. CDR3 DNA sequence: TGTGCCAGTAGTATTAGACAGATGAGCAATCAGCCCCAGCATTTT.

J is TRBJ2-5 and V is TRBV12-5, with 8 bases matching TRBD2. Losses at the gene ends were 7 bases for V and 2 bases for J; bases not matched to a gene: 12. Germline values: CDR1 LGHNT, CDR2 FRNRAP. The CDR3 runs to 16 residues. The CDR3 nucleotides are TGTGCTAGTGCCTTACCCTCTCCGGGAGGGCAAGAGACCCAGTACTTC. This codes for CASALPSPGGQETQYF.

The rearrangement uses TRBV3-1 (or the pseudogene TRBV3-2) and TRBJ2-4, with TRBD2 matching 14 bases. After removal of 1 base from V and 0 bases from J, the junction contained 2 bases not matched to a gene. The CDR3 has 18 residues. CDR1 is LGHDT, CDR2 YNNKEL, per germline (reference sequence). CDR3 coding DNA: TGTGCCAGCAGCCAAGGACTAGCGGGGGGGTTAGCCAAAAACATTCAGTACTTC. Its protein product is CASSQGLAGGLAKNIQYF.